This record concerns one TCR beta chain sequence. Antigen specificity is unknown. The data belong to a study of shared clonotypes between healthy human individuals. Study-wide findings and caveats: Incomplete sequencing of sorted subsets was indicated by rarefaction despite large depth.

The authors loaded roughly 180 ng DNA, roughly 33,000 T cell genomes, into sorted-subset replicate PCRs. Profiling relied on immunoSEQ multiplex PCR, and the TCRdb table lists in-frame clones only, not all of them. The table shows about 2.4 million clones, with over 85% occurring only once. The CDR3 runs 15 residues. The V gene lost 5 bases and the J gene lost 7 bases, with 21 bases spanning the gap. Germline values: CDR1 SGHAT, CDR2 FQDESV (reference sequence). Input material: naive CD4+ T cells from PBMCs. Subset given: CD45RA+ positively selected. The chain is built from TRBV11-1 and TRBJ2-7; a weak D match, TRBD2 (6 bases). The receptor was derived from a man aged 18 to 30 in good health. Some clones in this sample may be carry-over from other donors' samples. Here the CDR3 DNA reads TGTGCCAGCAGCCCCAGGTGGAGTTCTGGGGGGGAGCAGTACTTC. Its translation is CASSPRWSSGGEQYF.